The rows below give T cell receptor beta chains drawn from one sample of a study of cytomegalovirus exposure and HLA in healthy donors. The protocol was immunoSEQ multiplex PCR, while the TCRdb copy is restricted to in-frame clones and leaves out a portion. The sample yields tens of thousands of clones, 65% to 90% seen once. The sequenced sample was PBMCs. The receptors were gathered from a woman aged 18-35 years in good health and CMV-seropositive. CDR3s include the opening cysteine and the closing phenylalanine or tryptophan. The D gene is left open where the match is weak. The listing skips clone size in some rows; elsewhere it reads once, few, many or a size class.

TRBV11-1	.	TRBD1	TRBJ2-7	TGTGCCAGCAGCTATACAGGGGACTCCTACGAGCAGTACTTC	CASSYTGDSYEQYF
TRBV6-1	few	.	TRBJ1-5	TGTGCCAGCGAGCGGACAGAAAATCAGCCCCAGCATTTT	CASERTENQPQHF
TRBV9	.	TRBD2	TRBJ2-1	TGTGCCAGCAGCATAGCGGGAGGGCCCCAGGCGTTCTTC	CASSIAGGPQAFF
TRBV25-1	.	.	TRBJ2-3	TGTGCCAGCAGCCTCACAGATACGCAGTATTTT	CASSLTDTQYF
TRBV7-2	few	.	TRBJ1-1	TGTGCCAGCAGCTCGCTCTGGGGGGGAGAAGCTTTCTTT	CASSSLWGGEAFF
TRBV7-6	.	TRBD2	TRBJ2-7	TGTGCCAGCAGCTTAGGGGGGACTAGCGGGACATGGGGGGGTTCCTACGAGCAGTACTTC	CASSLGGTSGTWGGSYEQYF
TRBV30	once	TRBD2	TRBJ2-5	TGTGCCTGGAGTGTCCGACTAGCGGGGGGGGGAGAGACCCAGTACTTC	CAWSVRLAGGGETQYF
TRBV7-3	once	TRBD1	TRBJ2-3	TGTGCCAGCAGCCCAGGGGGAGATACGCAGTATTTT	CASSPGGDTQYF
TRBV4-1	.	.	TRBJ2-2	TGCGCCAGCAGCCAAGTGGCACCGAACACCGGGGAGCTGTTTTTT	CASSQVAPNTGELFF
TRBV4-3	.	TRBD1	TRBJ1-4	TGCGCCAGCAGCCAAGATGGTTCAAGGACAGGGAATGAAAAACTGTTTTTT	CASSQDGSRTGNEKLFF
TRBV7-2	.	TRBD2	TRBJ2-2	TGTGCCAGCAGCCCCCCCGGACTAGCGGGAGGACGCGGGGAGCTGTTTTTT	CASSPPGLAGGRGELFF
TRBV4-3	.	.	TRBJ1-2	TGCGCCAGCAGCCAAGGGGTAGGGGACTATGGCTACACCTTC	CASSQGVGDYGYTF
TRBV28	.	.	TRBJ2-3	TGTGCCAGCAGCCGGGACTCCATGGCAGATACGCAGTATTTT	CASSRDSMADTQYF
TRBV4-3	.	.	TRBJ2-3	TGCGCCAGCAGCCCAGACGACGATATGGGGCACACGCAGTATTTT	CASSPDDDMGHTQYF
TRBV6-1	few	TRBD1	TRBJ2-7	TGTGCCAGCGACCGGGACAGGGCCTACGAGCAGTACTTC	CASDRDRAYEQYF
TRBV27	.	TRBD2	TRBJ2-7	TGTGCCAGCGGTTTAGATGGGGGGGTCGTTTACTACGAGCAGTACTTC	CASGLDGGVVYYEQYF
TRBV9	.	TRBD2	TRBJ2-3	TGTGCCAGCAGCGAGCGGGGGGGGCCCCTTAGCATGGATACGCAGTATTTT	CASSERGGPLSMDTQYF
TRBV19	few	.	TRBJ2-1	TGTGCCAGTAGTATAGCGGGAGAGGCCTACAATGAGCAGTTCTTC	CASSIAGEAYNEQFF
TRBV28	.	TRBD2	TRBJ2-7	TGTGCCAGCAGTGCGAGCGGGATTGGCTCCTACGAGCAGTACTTC	CASSASGIGSYEQYF
TRBV11-2	.	TRBD1	TRBJ2-7	TGTGCCAGCAGCTTACTTCGGGACAGGGGCCCGTACGAGCAGTACTTC	CASSLLRDRGPYEQYF
TRBV18	once	.	TRBJ1-1	TGTGCCAGCTCATCCAGGGGCGAGGACCTACAAGCTTTCTTT	CASSSRGEDLQAFF
TRBV7-9	.	TRBD2	TRBJ2-1	TGTGCCAGCAGCTCTATAGCCATTAGCGGGGGCTACAATGAGCAGTTCTTC	CASSSIAISGGYNEQFF
TRBV11-1	few	TRBD1	TRBJ2-3	TGTGCCAGCAGCTTAACAGGGGTCCGGGATACGCAGTATTTT	CASSLTGVRDTQYF
TRBV7-9	.	.	TRBJ1-5	TGTGCCAGCAGCTTACAGGGCAATCAGCCCCAGCATTTT	CASSLQGNQPQHF
TRBV13	.	.	TRBJ2-5	TGTGCCAGCAGCACCCGGGGGGCGTACCAAGAGACCCAGTACTTC	CASSTRGAYQETQYF
TRBV7-8	.	.	TRBJ2-1	TGTGCCAGCAGCTCCGTGAGACAGGTCTCCTACAATGAGCAGTTCTTC	CASSSVRQVSYNEQFF
TRBV5-1	.	.	TRBJ1-6	TGCGCCAGCAGCTTGGAGACAGTGAAAAATTCACCCCTCCACTTT	CASSLETVKNSPLHF
TRBV18	.	.	TRBJ1-1	TGTGCCAGCTCACAGGGAGCGAACACTGAAGCTTTCTTT	CASSQGANTEAFF
TRBV7-9	.	TRBD1	TRBJ1-2	TGTGCCAGCAGCTCAACGGGACAGAACTATGGCTACACCTTC	CASSSTGQNYGYTF
TRBV7-3	.	.	TRBJ2-1	TGTGCCAGCAGCTTAAATCCCGGACACATTAAACCCCCAAATGAGCAGTTCTTC	CASSLNPGHIKPPNEQFF
TRBV5-6	.	TRBD2	TRBJ2-3	TGTGCCAGCAGCTCCAGCGGGGGGAGCACAGATACGCAGTATTTT	CASSSSGGSTDTQYF
TRBV7-9	.	.	TRBJ1-1	TGTGCCAGCAGCCCTAGTGCGAGCTCTGAAGCTTTCTTT	CASSPSASSEAFF
TRBV5-1	.	.	TRBJ1-1	TGCGCCAGCAGCTTGGGTCAGGTTTTCATGAACACTGAAGCTTTCTTT	CASSLGQVFMNTEAFF
TRBV11-1	few	TRBD1	TRBJ2-5	TGTGCCAGCAGCTTCACAGGGGCCCAAGAGACCCAGTACTTC	CASSFTGAQETQYF
TRBV4-1	.	.	TRBJ1-6	TGCGCCAGCAGCCAAGACCCCGGGGTTGGATCACCCCTCCACTTT	CASSQDPGVGSPLHF
TRBV6-4	.	TRBD1	TRBJ1-2	TGTGCCAGCAGGCCCTCTCCAGGGGGCGGCTATGGCTACACCTTC	CASRPSPGGGYGYTF
TRBV7-8	.	TRBD2	TRBJ2-1	TGTGCCAGCAGTTTAAAGCGGGGGCCATACAATGAGCAGTTCTTC	CASSLKRGPYNEQFF
TRBV7-9	.	TRBD1	TRBJ2-7	TGTTCCAGCAGCACGTTTCGGGACAGGGTTTTCTACGAGCAGTACTTC	CSSSTFRDRVFYEQYF
TRBV4-3	.	TRBD2	TRBJ2-3	TGCGCCAGCAGCCCTAGCGGACGCACAGATACGCAGTATTTT	CASSPSGRTDTQYF
TRBV10-1	.	.	TRBJ1-1	TGCCCAAGCCTAGTGGTCGGGGGGGTGATCACTGAAGCTTTCTTT	CPSLVVGGVITEAFF
TRBV11-3	.	TRBD1	TRBJ2-2	TGTGCCAGCAGCGACAGGGGGACGAACACCGGGGAGCTGTTTTTT	CASSDRGTNTGELFF
TRBV14	.	.	TRBJ2-1	TGTGCCAGCAGCCAGGAGGGAAATGAGCAGTTCTTC	CASSQEGNEQFF
TRBV27	.	TRBD1	TRBJ2-2	TGTGCCAGCAGTTCGATGGACAGGGCCCGATCAACCGGGGAGCTGTTTTTT	CASSSMDRARSTGELFF
TRBV5-4	.	TRBD2	TRBJ2-2	TGTGCCAGCAGCCCTGGACTAGCGGGAAGTACCGGGGAGCTGTTTTTT	CASSPGLAGSTGELFF
TRBV9	.	TRBD1	TRBJ2-5	TGTGCCAGCAGCCCGACAGGGTCGGGGACCCAGTACTTC	CASSPTGSGTQYF
TRBV5-5	.	TRBD1	TRBJ2-3	TGTGCCAGCGGGACAGGCACCACAGATACGCAGTATTTT	CASGTGTTDTQYF
TRBV5-4	.	TRBD2	TRBJ2-3	TGTGCCAGCAGCTTGGTCGCTAGCGGGAGCACAGATACGCAGTATTTT	CASSLVASGSTDTQYF
TRBV9	.	TRBD2	TRBJ2-3	TGTGCCAGCAGCGGGGGGGGTACAGATACGCAGTATTTT	CASSGGGTDTQYF
TRBV7-2	.	TRBD2	TRBJ2-7	TGTGCCAGCAGCGCCAGACTAGCAGGGGAGCAGTACTTC	CASSARLAGEQYF
TRBV19	.	.	TRBJ1-2	TGTGCCAGTAGTAGTCCAGGGGCGGTTTTGGACTATGGCTACACCTTC	CASSSPGAVLDYGYTF
TRBV9	.	TRBD2	TRBJ2-5	TGTGCCAGCAGCTGGGGGGGAGAACAAGAGACCCAGTACTTC	CASSWGGEQETQYF